Presented here are 6 T cell receptor beta chains from one specimen sequenced in a study of CD8 T cells in ankylosing spondylitis (dated by TCRdb to the late 2010s). Library construction relied on 5' RACE. Sequencing was performed on an Illumina HiSeq 2500. TCRdb itself trimmed the public reads at Q25 with fastp, ran MiXCR and retained productive beta chains. Every entry covers one CDR3 protein and lists the most common genes and DNA from its rows. A total of 200,000 to 300,000 distinct CDR3 sequences appear in this sample, more than 9% of them only once. The ten largest clones represent about 2.5% of the sample. Sequences were obtained from blood, either unsorted or a sorted T cell fraction (not recorded which). These receptors all come from a male donor with ankylosing spondylitis or in good health (not recorded which).

The table lists this clonotype with many counts. V is TRBV6-6 and J is TRBJ1-2; D is undetermined. V was shortened by 5 bases and J by 4 bases, with 5 bases between the two germline ends. Per the germline V gene, CDR1 is MNHNY and CDR2 is SVGAGI (reference sequence). The CDR3 is made up of 11 amino acids. CDR3 amino acids: CASSAIYGYTF. CDR3 coding DNA: TGTGCCAGCAGTGCGATCTATGGCTACACCTTC.

A few counts support this clonotype. The rearrangement joins TRBV12-3 or TRBV12-4 to TRBJ1-1; the D is unclear. The CDR3 loop spans 11 amino acids. The germline V and J ends were trimmed by 4 bases and 8 bases, with 8 bases remaining between them. CDR3 in DNA: TGTGCCAGCAGTTCGACGGAGGAAGCTTTCTTT. Protein sequence: CASSSTEEAFF.

This chain uses TRBV20-1 with TRBJ2-3; 11 positions match TRBD2. The germline CDR1 and CDR2 sequences are DFQATT and SNEGSKA (reference sequence). J lost 4 bases, V lost 5 bases, and 11 bases had no gene match. This CDR3 spans 16 amino acids. Written as DNA, the CDR3 is TGCAGTGCTTCCCGGGTAGCGGGAGGGCCCGCAGATACGCAGTATTTT. Its translation is CSASRVAGGPADTQYF.

This clonotype was detected ten times or more. This chain links TRBV4-1 with TRBJ2-3, with 8 positions matching TRBD1. V trimming: 0 bases; J trimming: 3 bases; junction bases outside the gene matches: 8. CDR1 MGHRA and CDR2 YSYEKL come from the germline V gene. The CDR3 is 17 residues long. CDR3 sequence reads: CASSQEAGGQFTDTQYF. CDR3 DNA sequence: TGCGCCAGCAGCCAAGAGGCAGGGGGCCAATTTACAGATACGCAGTATTTT.

As concerns this clonotype: This sequence may be a read error, since a much larger clone differs from it by one base. The chain carries TRBV19 and TRBJ1-2; 8 bases line up with TRBD1. Germline loops: CDR1 LNHDA, CDR2 SQIVND (reference sequence). The CDR3 covers 13 residues. The CDR3 sequence: CTSSARGHYGYTF. The DNA of the CDR3 is TGTACCAGTAGCGCCAGGGGGCATTATGGCTACACCTTC.

This clonotype was detected many times. The chain is built from TRBV7-2 and TRBJ2-7; either TRBD1 or TRBD2 may fit D (5 bases each). The CDR3 loop spans 16 amino acids. The germline V and J ends were trimmed by 5 bases and 0 bases, with 17 bases remaining between them. Germline CDR1 SGHTA, CDR2 FQGNSA. In DNA form, the CDR3 reads TGTGCCAGCAGCGACCCCGGGACGGGGCGCTCCTACGAGCAGTACTTC. Its protein is CASSDPGTGRSYEQYF.